Listed below are T cell receptor beta chains from one sample, sequenced in a study of CD8+CD57+ T cells in acquired aplastic anemia. TCRdb re-derived calls from the reads in MiXCR, one entry per CDR3 protein. The profile shows around 170,000 distinct CDR3 sequences, roughly half of them singletons. Sequencing was performed on sorted CD4+, CD8+, or CD8+CD57+ T cells (not recorded which) from PBMCs. Every receptor here comes from a human donor in good health. CDR3s include the opening cysteine and the closing phenylalanine or tryptophan. The D gene is left open where the match is weak. Part of the rows lack a size; the others show once, few, many or a class for expanded clones.

D gene | J gene | V gene | clone size | CDR3 protein | CDR3 DNA
NA | TRBJ1-2 | TRBV20-1 | many | CSAKGGAGVNYGYTF | TGCAGTGCCAAGGGGGGGGCAGGCGTAAACTATGGCTACACCTTC
NA | TRBJ1-2 | TRBV29-1 | few | CSVVVSLGRGYTF | TGCAGCGTTGTTGTGTCACTTGGCAGAGGCTACACCTTC
TRBD1 | TRBJ2-7 | TRBV5-1 | NA | CASTYGQGAYEQHF | TGCGCCAGCACCTACGGACAGGGCGCCTACGAGCAGCACTTC
TRBD2 | TRBJ2-1 | TRBV2 | NA | CASSLEGLSYNEQFF | TGTGCCAGCAGCCTAGAGGGACTATCCTACAATGAGCAGTTCTTC
NA | TRBJ1-5 | TRBV7-9 | NA | CASSSLAGGQPQHF | TGTGCCAGCAGCTCCCTTGCGGGGGGTCAGCCCCAGCATTTT
TRBD1 | TRBJ1-2 | TRBV24-1 | NA | CATSAQQGAEGYTF | TGTGCCACCAGTGCTCAACAGGGGGCTGAGGGCTACACCTTC
NA | TRBJ1-1 | TRBV24-1 | NA | CATSESVRFSGAFF | TGTGCCACCAGTGAGTCCGTGCGATTCAGTGGTGCTTTCTTT
NA | TRBJ2-5 | TRBV7-2 | NA | CASSQRYQETQYF | TGTGCCAGCAGCCAGCGTTACCAAGAGACCCAGTACTTC
TRBD1 | TRBJ2-3 | TRBV6-1 | few | CARPTGGDLRGEQYF | TGTGCCAGACCGACAGGGGGCGATCTTCGGGGAGAGCAGTATTTT
NA | TRBJ2-7 | TRBV10-3 | NA | CAINGGQLDEQYF | TGTGCCATAAACGGGGGACAGCTCGACGAGCAGTACTTC
NA | TRBJ1-4 | TRBV5-8 | many | CASSFTGTANNEKLFF | TGTGCCAGCAGCTTCACCGGGACGGCGAATAATGAAAAACTGTTTTTT
NA | TRBJ1-1 | TRBV12-3/TRBV12-4 | many | CASSLVNTEAFF | TGTGCCAGCAGTTTAGTCAACACTGAAGCTTTCTTT
NA | TRBJ2-7 | TRBV7-8 | NA | CASSLLAYEQYF | TGTGCCAGCAGCTTACTAGCGTACGAGCAGTACTTC
NA | TRBJ2-7 | TRBV14 | many | CASSQGRWDYEQYF | TGTGCCAGCAGCCAAGGACGGTGGGACTACGAGCAGTACTTC
TRBD1 | TRBJ1-1 | TRBV6-5 | NA | CASSYPGTGNTEAFF | TGTGCCAGCAGTTACCCCGGGACAGGGAACACTGAAGCTTTCTTT
TRBD1 | TRBJ1-6 | TRBV6-1 | many | CASSYTGDFNNSPLHF | TGTGCCAGCTCTTATACAGGGGACTTCAATAATTCACCCCTCCACTTT
TRBD1 | TRBJ1-1 | TRBV19 | NA | CASSSWTGSTEAFF | TGTGCCAGTAGTAGCTGGACAGGGTCCACTGAAGCTTTCTTT
TRBD1 | TRBJ1-5 | TRBV2 | NA | CASSEGGQGQIPSNQPQHF | TGTGCCAGCAGTGAAGGGGGACAGGGCCAAATCCCTAGCAATCAGCCCCAGCATTTT
NA | TRBJ1-5 | TRBV9 | NA | CASGGGSQPQHF | TGTGCCAGCGGGGGGGGTAGTCAGCCCCAGCATTTT
NA | TRBJ2-7 | TRBV7-8 | NA | CASSHPLSYEQYF | TGTGCCAGCAGCCACCCCCTATCCTACGAGCAGTACTTC
TRBD1 | TRBJ1-1 | TRBV29-1 | NA | CSVATGEAFF | TGCAGCGTTGCGACAGGGGAAGCTTTCTTT
NA | TRBJ2-5 | TRBV2 | NA | CASRLGQSQETQYF | TGTGCCAGCAGACTCGGACAGTCCCAAGAGACCCAGTACTTC
TRBD1 | TRBJ1-1 | TRBV20-1 | NA | CSASKTGGAFF | TGCAGTGCTAGCAAGACAGGGGGAGCTTTCTTT
TRBD2 | TRBJ2-7 | TRBV4-1 | NA | CASQVGPSGSSEQYF | TGCGCCAGCCAAGTAGGACCTAGCGGGAGCTCCGAGCAGTACTTC
TRBD2 | TRBJ2-5 | TRBV5-4 | many | CASSLGLAGQETQYF | TGTGCCAGCAGCTTAGGACTAGCGGGGCAAGAGACCCAGTACTTC
NA | TRBJ1-2 | TRBV2 | few | CASSEGLYGYTF | TGTGCCAGCAGTGAGGGTCTCTATGGCTACACCTTC
TRBD1 | TRBJ2-7 | TRBV30 | NA | CALRLSTGGRYEQYF | TGTGCCTTACGCCTTTCGACAGGGGGCCGGTACGAGCAGTACTTC
TRBD2 | TRBJ2-3 | TRBV11-2 | NA | CASSFSPPGTSQDTQYF | TGTGCCAGCAGCTTCTCCCCCCCCGGGACTAGCCAGGATACGCAGTATTTT
NA | TRBJ2-7 | TRBV7-2 | NA | CASSSSRNYEQYF | TGTGCCAGCAGCTCCTCACGTAACTACGAGCAGTACTTC
NA | TRBJ2-1 | TRBV5-1 | NA | CASSLDKGLAYNEQFF | TGCGCCAGCAGCTTAGATAAAGGCCTAGCATACAATGAGCAGTTCTTC
NA | TRBJ2-1 | TRBV7-3 | NA | CASSQTGQYNEQFF | TGTGCCAGCAGCCAAACCGGTCAGTACAATGAGCAGTTCTTC
NA | TRBJ1-1 | TRBV20-1 | many | CSAPIAGFPEAFF | TGCAGTGCCCCTATAGCAGGGTTCCCTGAAGCTTTCTTT
TRBD1 | TRBJ1-2 | TRBV6-1 | NA | CASSKGWTGDGTF | TGTGCCAGCAGTAAAGGATGGACAGGGGATGGGACCTTC
NA | TRBJ2-3 | TRBV7-7 | NA | CASSERGTDTQYF | TGTGCCAGCAGCGAGAGAGGCACAGATACGCAGTATTTT
TRBD1 | TRBJ1-4 | TRBV9 | many | CASSPSQGATNEKLFF | TGTGCCAGCAGCCCCTCACAGGGGGCAACTAATGAAAAACTGTTTTTT
TRBD2 | TRBJ2-7 | TRBV7-8 | NA | CASSFGTSGGVYEQYF | TGTGCCAGCAGCTTTGGGACTAGCGGGGGGGTATACGAGCAGTACTTC
NA | TRBJ1-5 | TRBV7-8 | once | CASSPDGYSNQPQHF | TGTGCCAGCAGTCCGGACGGTTATAGCAATCAGCCCCAGCATTTT
NA | TRBJ1-2 | TRBV29-1 | few | CSVEGDDYGYTF | TGCAGCGTTGAGGGGGACGACTATGGCTACACCTTC
NA | TRBJ1-6 | TRBV27 | few | CASSFYRDNSPLHF | TGTGCCAGCAGTTTCTACAGGGACAATTCACCCCTCCACTTT
NA | TRBJ2-3 | TRBV15 | NA | CATSRDRETDTQYF | TGTGCCACCAGCAGAGATCGGGAGACAGATACGCAGTATTTT
NA | TRBJ2-7 | TRBV6-5 | NA | CASSYLRRTQSYEQYF | TGTGCCAGCAGTTACTTAAGGAGGACCCAATCCTACGAGCAGTACTTC
TRBD2 | TRBJ2-1 | TRBV30 | NA | CAWSGGLAGINEQFF | TGTGCCTGGAGTGGGGGACTAGCGGGAATCAATGAGCAGTTCTTC
NA | TRBJ1-4 | TRBV5-8 | many | CASSLKGMANEKLFF | TGTGCCAGCAGCTTGAAGGGGATGGCTAATGAAAAACTGTTTTTT
TRBD2 | TRBJ2-7 | TRBV20-1 | many | CSAERGESYEQYF | TGCAGTGCGGAACGGGGGGAATCCTACGAGCAGTACTTC
TRBD1 | TRBJ2-1 | TRBV29-1 | NA | CSVRDRATNNEQFF | TGCAGCGTTCGAGACAGGGCGACAAACAATGAGCAGTTCTTC
NA | TRBJ2-1 | TRBV2 | many | CASSTGTPHNEQFF | TGTGCCAGCAGTACCGGGACACCTCACAATGAGCAGTTCTTC
NA | TRBJ2-3 | TRBV19 | NA | CASNEGGVGGTQYF | TGTGCCAGTAATGAGGGGGGTGTTGGGGGTACGCAGTATTTT
NA | TRBJ1-5 | TRBV6-1 | few | CASRDPSNQPQHF | TGTGCCAGCAGGGACCCTAGCAATCAGCCCCAGCATTTT
NA | TRBJ2-1 | TRBV11-1 | NA | CASSASVGRNEQFF | TGTGCCAGCTCGGCGTCGGTTGGGCGGAATGAGCAGTTCTTC
NA | TRBJ1-4 | TRBV5-6 | many | CASSLYHPVKNEKLFF | TGTGCCAGCAGCTTGTATCATCCGGTAAAGAATGAAAAACTGTTTTTT
TRBD2 | TRBJ2-3 | TRBV9 | many | CASSVAREKGTQYF | TGTGCCAGCAGCGTAGCGCGGGAGAAGGGTACGCAGTATTTT
TRBD1 | TRBJ2-7 | TRBV19 | NA | CASSTGQASYEQYF | TGTGCCAGTAGTACGGGACAGGCTTCCTACGAGCAGTACTTC
NA | TRBJ1-2 | TRBV6-1 | few | CASWSAGRPYGYTF | TGTGCCAGCTGGTCCGCCGGGAGACCCTATGGCTACACCTTC
NA | TRBJ2-3 | TRBV29-1 | NA | CSASGVSSTDTQYF | TGCAGCGCATCAGGGGTTTCTAGCACAGATACGCAGTATTTT
NA | TRBJ1-1 | TRBV10-3 | NA | CAISESNGRANTEAFF | TGTGCCATCAGTGAGTCAAACGGCAGGGCGAACACTGAAGCTTTCTTT
TRBD1 | TRBJ1-6 | TRBV7-4 | NA | CASSPPRDRDNSPLHF | TGTGCCAGCAGTCCCCCCCGGGACAGGGATAATTCACCCCTCCACTTT
NA | TRBJ2-1 | TRBV30 | few | CAWSVQMAEQFF | TGTGCCTGGAGTGTACAAATGGCTGAGCAGTTCTTC